This T cell receptor beta chain was recorded in a study of early T cells in non-severe SARS-CoV-2 infection. On the study more broadly: The chains were unpaired, and the sequenced material was bulk RNA from unsorted whole blood.

CDR3 size: 15 residues. Trimming cost V 6 bases and J 3 bases, with 15 bases left between them. Germline-derived CDR1 and CDR2 are SGHVS and FNYEAQ. This clonotype was found many times. TCRdb itself ran the 5' RACE reads through MiXCR, one entry per CDR3 protein. The sample gives 70,000 or so distinct CDR3 sequences, roughly an eighth of which show up once; over 12% is in the top ten. Sequences were obtained from whole blood. This clonotype was obtained from an adult who was a healthcare worker with PCR-confirmed SARS-CoV-2 infection or an uninfected control (not recorded which). The gene calls are TRBV7-6 and TRBJ2-1; no clear D. The CDR3: CASSRLITDYNEQFF. Here the CDR3 DNA reads TGTGCCAGCAGTCGCTTAATAACAGACTACAATGAGCAGTTCTTC. The whole variable domain, filled in from reference TRBV7-6 and TRBJ2-1, reads GAGVSQSPRYKVTKRGQDVALRCDPISGHVSLYWYRQALGQGPEFLTYFNYEAQQDKSGLPNDRFSAERPEGSISTLTIQRTEQRDSAMYRCASSRLITDYNEQFFGPGTRLTVL.